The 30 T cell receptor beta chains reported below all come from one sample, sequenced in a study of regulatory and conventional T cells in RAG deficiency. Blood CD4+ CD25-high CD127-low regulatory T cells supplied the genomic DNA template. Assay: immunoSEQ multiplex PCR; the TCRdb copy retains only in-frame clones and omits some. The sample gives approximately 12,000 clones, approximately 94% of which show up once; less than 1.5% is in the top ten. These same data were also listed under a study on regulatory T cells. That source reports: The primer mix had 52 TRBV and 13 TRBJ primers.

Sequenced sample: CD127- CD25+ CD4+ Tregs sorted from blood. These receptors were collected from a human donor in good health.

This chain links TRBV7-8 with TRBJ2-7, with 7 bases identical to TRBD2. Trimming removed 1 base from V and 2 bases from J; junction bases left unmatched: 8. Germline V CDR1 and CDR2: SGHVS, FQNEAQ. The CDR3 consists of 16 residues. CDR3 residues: CASSLGSGGTAYEQYF. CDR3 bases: TGTGCCAGCAGCTTAGGTTCCGGGGGGACCGCCTACGAGCAGTACTTC.

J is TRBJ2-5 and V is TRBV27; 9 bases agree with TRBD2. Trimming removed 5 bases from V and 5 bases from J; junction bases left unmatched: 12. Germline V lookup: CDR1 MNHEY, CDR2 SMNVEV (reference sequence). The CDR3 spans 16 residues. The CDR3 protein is CASSGIAGVATETQYF. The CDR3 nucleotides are TGTGCCAGCAGTGGAATAGCGGGGGTGGCTACGGAGACCCAGTACTTC.

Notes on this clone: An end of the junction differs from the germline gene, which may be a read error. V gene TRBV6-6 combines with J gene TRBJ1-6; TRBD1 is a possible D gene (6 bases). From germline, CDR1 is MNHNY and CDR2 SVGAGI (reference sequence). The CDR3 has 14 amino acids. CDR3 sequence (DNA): TGTGCCAGCAGTTACTCGACCTTGGCAGGGGTCGAGTACTTT. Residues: CASSYSTLAGVEYF.

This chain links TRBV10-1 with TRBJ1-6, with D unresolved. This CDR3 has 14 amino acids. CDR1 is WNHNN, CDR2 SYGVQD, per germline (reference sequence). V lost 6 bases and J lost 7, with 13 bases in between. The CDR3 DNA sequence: TGCGCCAGCAGCTCCCGGGTAGAAAATTCACCCCTCCACTTT. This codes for CASSSRVENSPLHF.

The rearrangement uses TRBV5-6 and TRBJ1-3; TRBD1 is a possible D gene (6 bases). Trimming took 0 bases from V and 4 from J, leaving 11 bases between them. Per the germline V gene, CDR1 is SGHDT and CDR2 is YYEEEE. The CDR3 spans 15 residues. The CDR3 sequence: CASSLVSGVGNTIYF. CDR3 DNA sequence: TGTGCCAGCAGCTTGGTTTCAGGGGTAGGAAACACCATATATTTT.

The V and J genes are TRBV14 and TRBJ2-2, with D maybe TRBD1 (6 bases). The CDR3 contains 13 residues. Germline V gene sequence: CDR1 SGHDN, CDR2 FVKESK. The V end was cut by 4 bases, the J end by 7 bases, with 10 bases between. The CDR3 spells CASSLQGIGELFF. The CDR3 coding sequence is TGTGCCAGCAGCCTACAGGGAATCGGGGAGCTGTTTTTT. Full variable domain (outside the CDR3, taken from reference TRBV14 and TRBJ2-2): EAGVTQFPSHSVIEKGQTVTLRCDPISGHDNLYWYRRVMGKEIKFLLHFVKESKQDESGMPNNRFLAERTGGTYSTLKVQPAELEDSGVYFCASSLQGIGELFFGEGSRLTVL.

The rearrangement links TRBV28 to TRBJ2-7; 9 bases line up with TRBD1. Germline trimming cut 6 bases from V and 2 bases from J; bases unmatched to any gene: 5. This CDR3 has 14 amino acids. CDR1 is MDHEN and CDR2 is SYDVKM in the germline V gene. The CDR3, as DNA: TGTGCCAGCAGAGACAGGGGGGGGACCTACGAGCAGTACTTC. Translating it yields CASRDRGGTYEQYF.

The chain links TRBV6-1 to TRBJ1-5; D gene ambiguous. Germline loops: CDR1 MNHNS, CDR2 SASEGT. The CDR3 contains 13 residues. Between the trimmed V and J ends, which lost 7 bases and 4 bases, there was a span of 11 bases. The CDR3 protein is CASTSRRNQPQHF. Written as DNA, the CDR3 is TGTGCCAGCACGTCCCGGAGAAATCAGCCCCAGCATTTT.

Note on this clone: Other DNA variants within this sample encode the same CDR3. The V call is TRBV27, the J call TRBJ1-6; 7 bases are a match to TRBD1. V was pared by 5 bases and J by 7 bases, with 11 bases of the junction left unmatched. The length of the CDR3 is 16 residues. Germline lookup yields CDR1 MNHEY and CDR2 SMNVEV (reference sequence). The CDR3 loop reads CASSRGGYPLNSPLHF. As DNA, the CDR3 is TGTGCCAGCAGTAGAGGGGGCTACCCCCTCAATTCACCCCTCCACTTT.

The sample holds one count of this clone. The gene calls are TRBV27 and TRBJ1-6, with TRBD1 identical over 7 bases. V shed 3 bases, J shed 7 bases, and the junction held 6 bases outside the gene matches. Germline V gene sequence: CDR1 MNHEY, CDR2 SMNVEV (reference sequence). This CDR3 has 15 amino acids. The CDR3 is CASSLSGRGNSPLHF. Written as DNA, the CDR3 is TGTGCCAGCAGTTTGTCAGGCAGGGGGAATTCACCCCTCCACTTT.

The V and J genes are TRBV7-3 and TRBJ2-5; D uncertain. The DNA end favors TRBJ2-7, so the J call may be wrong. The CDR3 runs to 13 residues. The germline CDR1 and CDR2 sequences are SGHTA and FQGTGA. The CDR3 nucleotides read TGTGCCAGCAGCCCCACCTTCTCCTACGAGCAGTACTTC. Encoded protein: CASSPTFSYEQYF.

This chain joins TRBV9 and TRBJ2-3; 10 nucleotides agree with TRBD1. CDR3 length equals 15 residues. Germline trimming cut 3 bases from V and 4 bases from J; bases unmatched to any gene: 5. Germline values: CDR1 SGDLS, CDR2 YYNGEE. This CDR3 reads CASSARDRGADTQYF. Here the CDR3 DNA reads TGTGCCAGCAGCGCGCGGGACAGGGGAGCAGATACGCAGTATTTT.

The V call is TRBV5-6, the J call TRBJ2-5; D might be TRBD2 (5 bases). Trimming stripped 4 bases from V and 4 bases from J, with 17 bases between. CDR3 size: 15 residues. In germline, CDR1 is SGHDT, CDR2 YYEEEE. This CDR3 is CASSPYGLAGETQYF. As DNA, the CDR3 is TGTGCCAGCAGCCCCTACGGCCTAGCCGGAGAGACCCAGTACTTC.

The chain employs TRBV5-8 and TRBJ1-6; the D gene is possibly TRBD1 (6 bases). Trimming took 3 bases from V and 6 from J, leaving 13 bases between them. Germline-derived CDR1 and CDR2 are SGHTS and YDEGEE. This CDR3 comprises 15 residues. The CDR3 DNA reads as TGTGCCAGCAGCTCGACAGGAATCTTTAATTCACCCCTCCACTTT. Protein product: CASSSTGIFNSPLHF.

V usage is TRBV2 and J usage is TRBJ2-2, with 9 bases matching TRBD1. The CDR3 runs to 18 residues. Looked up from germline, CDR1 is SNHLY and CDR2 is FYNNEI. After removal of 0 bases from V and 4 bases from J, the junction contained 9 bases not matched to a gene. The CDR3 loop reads CASSEARDRVLTTGELFF. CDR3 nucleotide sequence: TGTGCCAGCAGTGAAGCACGGGACAGGGTCCTTACCACCGGGGAGCTGTTTTTT.

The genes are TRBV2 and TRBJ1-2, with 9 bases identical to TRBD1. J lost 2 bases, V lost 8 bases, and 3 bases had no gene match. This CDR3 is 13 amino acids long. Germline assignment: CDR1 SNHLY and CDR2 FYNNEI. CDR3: CASGDRANYGYTF. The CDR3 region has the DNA TGTGCCAGCGGGGACAGGGCAAACTATGGCTACACCTTC.

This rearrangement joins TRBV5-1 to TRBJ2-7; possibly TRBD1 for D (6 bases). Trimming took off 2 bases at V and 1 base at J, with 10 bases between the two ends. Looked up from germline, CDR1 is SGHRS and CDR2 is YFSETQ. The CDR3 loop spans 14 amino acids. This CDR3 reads CASSFQGGSYEQYF. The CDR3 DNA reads TGCGCCAGCAGCTTCCAAGGGGGTTCCTACGAGCAGTACTTC.

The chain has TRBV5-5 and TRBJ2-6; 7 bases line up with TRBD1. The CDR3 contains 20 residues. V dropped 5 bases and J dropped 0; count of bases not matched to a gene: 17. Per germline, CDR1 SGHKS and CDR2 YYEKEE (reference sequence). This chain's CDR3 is CASRTWQGDTFFSGANVLTF. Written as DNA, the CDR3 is TGTGCCAGCAGGACCTGGCAGGGGGATACCTTTTTCTCTGGGGCCAACGTCCTGACTTTC.

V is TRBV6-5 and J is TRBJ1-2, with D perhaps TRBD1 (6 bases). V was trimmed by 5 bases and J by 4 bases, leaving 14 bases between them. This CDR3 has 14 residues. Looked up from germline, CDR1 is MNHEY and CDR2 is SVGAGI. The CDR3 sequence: CASSNAWGLYGYTF. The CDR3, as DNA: TGTGCCAGCAGTAACGCATGGGGGCTCTATGGCTACACCTTC.

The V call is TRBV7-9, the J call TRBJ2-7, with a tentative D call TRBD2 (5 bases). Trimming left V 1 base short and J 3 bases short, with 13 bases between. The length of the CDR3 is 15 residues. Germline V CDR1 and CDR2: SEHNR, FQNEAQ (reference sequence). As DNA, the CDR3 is TGTGCCAGCAGCTTAGGTAGGGTAGGACTCTACGAGCAGTACTTC. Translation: CASSLGRVGLYEQYF.

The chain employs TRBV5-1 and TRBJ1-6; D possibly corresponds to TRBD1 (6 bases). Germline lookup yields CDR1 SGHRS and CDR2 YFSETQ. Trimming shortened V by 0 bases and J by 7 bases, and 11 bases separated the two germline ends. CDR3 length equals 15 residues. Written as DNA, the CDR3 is TGCGCCAGCAGCTTGGAGACAGGATTGAATTCACCCCTCCACTTT. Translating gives CASSLETGLNSPLHF.

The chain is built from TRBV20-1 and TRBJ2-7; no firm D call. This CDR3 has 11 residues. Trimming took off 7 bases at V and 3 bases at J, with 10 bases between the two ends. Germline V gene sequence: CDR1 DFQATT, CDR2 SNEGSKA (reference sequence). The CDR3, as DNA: TGCAGTGGGGCAGGAAGCTACGAGCAGTACTTC. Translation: CSGAGSYEQYF.

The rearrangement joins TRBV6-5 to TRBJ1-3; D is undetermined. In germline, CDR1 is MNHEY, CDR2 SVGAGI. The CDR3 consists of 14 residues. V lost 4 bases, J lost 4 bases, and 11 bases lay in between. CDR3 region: CASSLGGLGNTIYF. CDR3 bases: TGTGCCAGCAGTTTGGGAGGGTTAGGAAACACCATATATTTT.

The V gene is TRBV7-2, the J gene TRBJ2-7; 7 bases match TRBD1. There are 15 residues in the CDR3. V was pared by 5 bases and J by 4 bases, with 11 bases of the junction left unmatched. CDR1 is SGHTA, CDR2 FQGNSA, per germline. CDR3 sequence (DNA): TGTGCCAGCAGCGTCCGACAGGGCAATTGGTACGAGCAGTACTTC. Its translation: CASSVRQGNWYEQYF. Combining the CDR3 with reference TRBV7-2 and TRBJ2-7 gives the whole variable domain GAGVSQSPSNKVTEKGKDVELRCDPISGHTALYWYRQSLGQGLEFLIYFQGNSAPDKSGLPSDRFSAERTGGSVSTLTIQRTQQEDSAVYLCASSVRQGNWYEQYFGPGTRLTVT.

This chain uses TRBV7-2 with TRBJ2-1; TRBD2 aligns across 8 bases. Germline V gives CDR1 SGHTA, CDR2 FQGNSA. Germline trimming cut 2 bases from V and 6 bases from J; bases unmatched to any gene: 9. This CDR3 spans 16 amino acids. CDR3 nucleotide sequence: TGTGCCAGCAGCTTAAACTCGGGGGGGCCTCGCAATGAGCAGTTCTTC. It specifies CASSLNSGGPRNEQFF.

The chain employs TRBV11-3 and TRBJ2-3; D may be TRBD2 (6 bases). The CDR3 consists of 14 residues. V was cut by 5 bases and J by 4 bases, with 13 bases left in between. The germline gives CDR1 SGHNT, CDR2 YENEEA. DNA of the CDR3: TGTGCCAGCAGCCCCGGAGGGTACGCAGATACGCAGTATTTT. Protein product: CASSPGGYADTQYF.

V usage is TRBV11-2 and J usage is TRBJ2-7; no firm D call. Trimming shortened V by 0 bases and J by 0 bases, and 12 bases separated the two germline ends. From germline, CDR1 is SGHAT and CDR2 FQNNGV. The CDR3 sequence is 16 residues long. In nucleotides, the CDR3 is TGTGCCAGCAGCTTAGATCTTGATCCGAGCTCCTACGAGCAGTACTTC. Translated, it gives CASSLDLDPSSYEQYF. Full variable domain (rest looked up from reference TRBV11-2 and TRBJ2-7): EAGVAQSPRYKIIEKRQSVAFWCNPISGHATLYWYQQILGQGPKLLIQFQNNGVVDDSQLPKDRFSAERLKGVDSTLKIQPAKLEDSAVYLCASSLDLDPSSYEQYFGPGTRLTVT.

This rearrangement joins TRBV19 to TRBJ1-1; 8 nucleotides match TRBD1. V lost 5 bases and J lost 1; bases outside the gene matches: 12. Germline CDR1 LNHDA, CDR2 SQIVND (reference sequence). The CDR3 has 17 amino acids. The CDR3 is CASSFRAGGEKNTEAFF. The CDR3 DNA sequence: TGTGCCAGTAGTTTCCGGGCAGGGGGCGAAAAGAACACTGAAGCTTTCTTT.

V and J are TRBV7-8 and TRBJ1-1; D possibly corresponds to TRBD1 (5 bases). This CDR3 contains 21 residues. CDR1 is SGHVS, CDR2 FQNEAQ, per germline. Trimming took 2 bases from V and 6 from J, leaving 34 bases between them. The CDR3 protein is CASSLRISVPGWGHGASEAFF. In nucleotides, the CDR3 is TGTGCCAGCAGCTTACGCATCTCTGTCCCCGGGTGGGGTCATGGGGCGTCTGAAGCTTTCTTT.

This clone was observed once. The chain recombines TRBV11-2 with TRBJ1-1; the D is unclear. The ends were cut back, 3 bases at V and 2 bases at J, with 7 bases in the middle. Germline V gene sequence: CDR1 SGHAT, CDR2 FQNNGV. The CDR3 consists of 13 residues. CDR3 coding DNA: TGTGCCAGCAGCTTTTTAGCCAACACTGAAGCTTTCTTT. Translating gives CASSFLANTEAFF.